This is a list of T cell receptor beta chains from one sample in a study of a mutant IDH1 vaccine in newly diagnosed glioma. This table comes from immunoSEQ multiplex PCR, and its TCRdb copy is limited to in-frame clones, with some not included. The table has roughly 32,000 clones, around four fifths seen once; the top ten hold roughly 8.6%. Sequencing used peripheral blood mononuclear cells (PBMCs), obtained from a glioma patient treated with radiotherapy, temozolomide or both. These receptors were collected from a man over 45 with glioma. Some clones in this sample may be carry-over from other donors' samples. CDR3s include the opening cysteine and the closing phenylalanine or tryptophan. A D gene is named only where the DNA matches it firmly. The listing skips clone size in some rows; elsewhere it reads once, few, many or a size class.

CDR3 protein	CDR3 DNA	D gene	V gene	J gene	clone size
CASSIGSFSNQPQHF	TGTGCCAGTAGTATAGGCAGCTTTAGCAATCAGCCCCAGCATTTT	NA	TRBV19	TRBJ1-5	NA
CASRIAGVSRTEQYF	TGTGCCAGCAGAATAGCGGGAGTCAGTCGTACCGAGCAGTACTTC	TRBD2	TRBV28	TRBJ2-7	NA
CASSLAAGGNNEQFF	TGTGCCAGCAGCTTAGCGGCGGGAGGGAACAATGAGCAGTTCTTC	TRBD2	TRBV5-5	TRBJ2-1	once
CASSERDTGELFF	TGTGCCAGCAGTGAGCGGGACACCGGGGAGCTGTTTTTT	NA	TRBV6-1	TRBJ2-2	NA
CASSSSGTEGGNTIYF	TGCGCCAGCAGCTCCTCCGGGACCGAGGGTGGAAACACCATATATTTT	NA	TRBV5-1	TRBJ1-3	NA
CASSRGMEGTQYF	TGTGCCAGCAGCCGAGGTATGGAAGGGACCCAGTACTTC	NA	TRBV5-6	TRBJ2-5	few
CASSLRGGSGNQPQHF	TGTGCCAGCAGCTTGAGGGGGGGAAGTGGCAATCAGCCCCAGCATTTT	NA	TRBV5-6	TRBJ1-5	once
CSVPGQNTGELFF	TGCAGCGTGCCGGGACAAAACACCGGGGAGCTGTTTTTT	NA	TRBV29-1	TRBJ2-2	NA
CASSQQQGQIYEQYF	TGTGCCAGCAGCCAGCAACAGGGACAGATCTACGAGCAGTACTTC	TRBD1	TRBV11-2	TRBJ2-7	NA
CASSFPGQGRYEQYF	TGTGCCAGCAGCTTCCCGGGACAGGGGCGGTACGAGCAGTACTTC	TRBD1	TRBV5-6	TRBJ2-7	once
CASRMGGSGDTQYF	TGTGCCAGCAGAATGGGTGGGAGCGGAGATACGCAGTATTTT	NA	TRBV7-8	TRBJ2-3	NA
CASSPGTGYTF	TGTGCCAGCTCACCCGGCACTGGCTACACCTTC	NA	TRBV18	TRBJ1-2	NA
CASRVEISTDTQYF	TGTGCCAGCAGGGTAGAAATTAGCACAGATACGCAGTATTTT	NA	TRBV28	TRBJ2-3	NA
CASSKSGTRWGNTIYF	TGTGCCAGCAGTAAGTCCGGGACACGATGGGGAAACACCATATATTTT	NA	TRBV6-6	TRBJ1-3	NA
CASSSGLAGVQETQYF	TGTGCCAGCAGCTCGGGACTAGCGGGTGTTCAAGAGACCCAGTACTTC	TRBD2	TRBV5-6	TRBJ2-5	NA
CATKLAIGETQYF	TGTGCCACGAAACTAGCGATCGGAGAGACCCAGTACTTC	TRBD2	TRBV5-4	TRBJ2-5	NA
CASSQDSNTEAFF	TGCGCCAGCAGCCAAGATTCCAACACTGAAGCTTTCTTT	NA	TRBV4-3	TRBJ1-1	NA
CATSTKSNPWGEQYF	TGTGCCACCAGCACTAAATCAAATCCCTGGGGGGAGCAGTACTTC	NA	TRBV15	TRBJ2-7	NA
CASGPAPGELFF	TGTGCCAGCGGCCCCGCTCCCGGGGAGCTGTTTTTT	NA	TRBV7-9	TRBJ2-2	NA
CASSPLVSGNSGNTIYF	TGTGCCAGCAGCCCCCTGGTGAGCGGCAACTCTGGAAACACCATATATTTT	NA	TRBV7-9	TRBJ1-3	NA
CASIGENQPQHF	TGTGCCAGCATAGGAGAGAATCAGCCCCAGCATTTT	NA	TRBV6-1	TRBJ1-5	few
CASSLDRLYIYEQYF	TGTGCCAGCAGCTTAGACAGACTTTATATCTACGAGCAGTACTTC	NA	TRBV7-9	TRBJ2-7	NA
CAWSVPGGAGYEQYF	TGTGCCTGGAGTGTCCCCGGGGGGGCCGGGTACGAGCAGTACTTC	TRBD2	TRBV30	TRBJ2-7	once
CASSQGTAHEQYF	TGTGCCAGCTCCCAGGGGACCGCCCACGAGCAGTACTTC	NA	TRBV27	TRBJ2-7	few
CASSLDPRGEKLFF	TGTGCCAGCAGCTTAGATCCCAGGGGCGAAAAACTGTTTTTT	NA	TRBV11-2	TRBJ1-4	NA
CASSFGLAGGGYNEQFF	TGTGCCAGCAGCTTCGGACTAGCGGGGGGAGGGTACAATGAGCAGTTCTTC	TRBD2	TRBV13	TRBJ2-1	few
CASPWGNTEAFF	TGTGCCAGCCCATGGGGCAACACTGAAGCTTTCTTT	NA	TRBV25-1	TRBJ1-1	NA
CASSLVGQGYHEQYF	TGTGCCAGCAGCTTAGTGGGACAGGGGTATCACGAGCAGTACTTC	TRBD1	TRBV7-9	TRBJ2-7	NA
CASSSQLAGEQFF	TGTGCCAGCAGCTCCCAACTAGCGGGCGAGCAGTTCTTC	TRBD2	TRBV5-6	TRBJ2-1	once
CASQGGSSYEQYF	TGTGCCAGCCAAGGAGGAAGCTCCTACGAGCAGTACTTC	NA	TRBV5-5	TRBJ2-7	few
CSGRQGSPTYTQYF	TGCAGCGGGCGCCAGGGGTCCCCCACGTATACGCAGTATTTT	NA	TRBV29-1	TRBJ2-3	NA
CASSFWGNEQYF	TGTGCCAGCAGTTTTTGGGGGAACGAGCAGTACTTC	NA	TRBV28	TRBJ2-7	NA
CASSSSGTGGLYEQYF	TGTGCCAGTAGTAGTTCCGGGACAGGGGGATTATACGAGCAGTACTTC	TRBD1	TRBV19	TRBJ2-7	NA
CASSLLGSYEQYF	TGTGCCAGCAGCTTACTTGGTTCCTACGAGCAGTACTTC	NA	TRBV7-6	TRBJ2-7	few
CASSEQGYGYTF	TGTGCCAGCAGTGAACAGGGGTATGGCTACACCTTC	NA	TRBV6-1	TRBJ1-2	NA
CASSQDWSSGGSGTQYF	TGCGCCAGCAGCCAAGATTGGAGTAGCGGGGGGTCCGGGACCCAGTACTTC	TRBD2	TRBV4-1	TRBJ2-5	NA
CSVGSSYNEQFF	TGCAGCGTTGGTAGCTCCTACAATGAGCAGTTCTTC	NA	TRBV29-1	TRBJ2-1	NA
CASSPGQGDTQYF	TGTGCCAGCTCACCGGGGCAGGGGGATACGCAGTATTTT	NA	TRBV18	TRBJ2-3	NA
CAMQLTGTGLGQFF	TGTGCCATGCAACTTACCGGGACAGGCCTTGGGCAGTTCTTC	TRBD1	TRBV7-9	TRBJ2-1	NA
CASSDLRQGVYEQYF	TGTGCCAGCAGTGACTTGCGACAGGGAGTTTACGAGCAGTACTTC	TRBD1	TRBV6-1	TRBJ2-7	NA
CATNNGLSGNTIYF	TGTGCCACCAACAACGGACTTAGTGGAAACACCATATATTTT	NA	TRBV6-1	TRBJ1-3	once
CSVGKDTEAFF	TGCAGCGTTGGGAAGGACACTGAAGCTTTCTTT	NA	TRBV29-1	TRBJ1-1	NA
CSVIPVLATTDTQYF	TGCAGCGTAATACCGGTACTAGCGACGACAGATACGCAGTATTTT	TRBD2	TRBV29-1	TRBJ2-3	NA